The rows below give T cell receptor beta chains drawn from one sample of a study of response to subunit inactivated influenza vaccine. MiXCR, run by TCRdb on the RT-PCR reads, gives a single entry per CDR3 protein. The sample carries more than 400,000 distinct CDR3 sequences, approximately 10% recorded once. The sequencing used PBMCs from blood, collected about 40 days after vaccination. The receptors here all came from a man over 45 who received an inactivated influenza vaccine. The CDR3 runs from the conserved cysteine through the conserved F or W. The order of the fields is clone size, D gene, J gene, V gene, CDR3 DNA, CDR3 protein. D genes are given only for firm matches. Clone size, where shown, is once, few, many, or a class for clones that have expanded.

size: many; D: TRBD2; J: TRBJ2-1; V: TRBV20-1; DNA: TGCAGTGCTAGAAAGCGGGAGGGCCCCAATGAGCAGTTCTTC; CDR3: CSARKREGPNEQFF
size: -; D: -; J: TRBJ1-1; V: TRBV5-1; DNA: TGCGCCAGCTTTCCACGTCAGGGAAACACTGAAGCTTTCTTT; CDR3: CASFPRQGNTEAFF
size: few; D: -; J: TRBJ1-6; V: TRBV12-3/TRBV12-4; DNA: TGTGCCAGCAGTTTGGGTGGACATTCACCCCTCCACTTT; CDR3: CASSLGGHSPLHF
size: few; D: TRBD1; J: TRBJ2-7; V: TRBV5-1; DNA: TGCGCCAGCAGCTTGGAAGGGACAGGGGTTGCCTACGAGCAGTACTTC; CDR3: CASSLEGTGVAYEQYF
size: -; D: -; J: TRBJ2-2; V: TRBV20-1; DNA: TGCAGTGCTAGAGATAAGGGAGTCAGGGGGAACACCGGGGAGCTGTTTTTT; CDR3: CSARDKGVRGNTGELFF
size: -; D: -; J: TRBJ1-2; V: TRBV20-1; DNA: TGCAGTGCTGTCCGGGAGAGGGGCAGGGGCTACACCTTC; CDR3: CSAVRERGRGYTF
size: few; D: -; J: TRBJ2-4; V: TRBV21-1; DNA: TGTGCCAGCAGCTTTGACGGGAACTTGGCCAAAAACATTCAGTACTTC; CDR3: CASSFDGNLAKNIQYF
size: -; D: TRBD2; J: TRBJ2-7; V: TRBV20-1; DNA: TGCAGAGTAGCGGGAGGAACCTCCTACGAGCAGTACTTC; CDR3: CRVAGGTSYEQYF
size: few; D: -; J: TRBJ2-1; V: TRBV24-1; DNA: TGTGCCACCAGTGGTTTGAATGAGCAGTTCTTC; CDR3: CATSGLNEQFF
size: few; D: TRBD2; J: TRBJ2-1; V: TRBV10-3; DNA: TGTGCCATCAGTGAGTCTGAGACTAGCGGGAGCAATGAGCAGTTCTTC; CDR3: CAISESETSGSNEQFF
size: -; D: -; J: TRBJ2-7; V: TRBV12-3/TRBV12-4; DNA: TGTGCCAGCAGTTTCGACGGGGGCTACGAGCAGTACTTC; CDR3: CASSFDGGYEQYF
size: few; D: -; J: TRBJ1-4; V: TRBV20-1; DNA: TGCAGTGCTACTCAGGGAAGGGGTGAAAAACTGTTTTTT; CDR3: CSATQGRGEKLFF
size: few; D: TRBD2; J: TRBJ2-3; V: TRBV29-1; DNA: TGCAGCGTTGGCGGGGGAGCCACAGATACGCAGTATTTT; CDR3: CSVGGGATDTQYF
size: -; D: -; J: TRBJ1-1; V: TRBV29-1; DNA: TGCAGCTCCACAACCTACAGGGACACTGAAGCTTTCTTT; CDR3: CSSTTYRDTEAFF
size: few; D: -; J: TRBJ1-2; V: TRBV4-2; DNA: TGTGCCAGCAGCCAAGAGGAATCCCGGCGGTCTGGCTACACCTTC; CDR3: CASSQEESRRSGYTF
size: few; D: TRBD2; J: TRBJ2-5; V: TRBV10-3; DNA: TGTGCCATCAGTGAGGACCACCCGGGACTAGCGGGATTGATGGAGACCCAGTACTTC; CDR3: CAISEDHPGLAGLMETQYF
size: -; D: TRBD2; J: TRBJ2-3; V: TRBV10-3; DNA: TGTGCCACCGCGACTAGCGGACCGAGCACAGATACGCAGTATTTT; CDR3: CATATSGPSTDTQYF
size: -; D: TRBD2; J: TRBJ2-1; V: TRBV12-3/TRBV12-4; DNA: TGTGCCAGCAGTTGGATAGCGGGGGGGTACAATGAGCAGTTCTTC; CDR3: CASSWIAGGYNEQFF
size: few; D: TRBD2; J: TRBJ2-1; V: TRBV20-1; DNA: TGCAGTGCTGGACCGGGACTAGCGGGAGAGCTCTACAATGAGCAGTTCTTC; CDR3: CSAGPGLAGELYNEQFF
size: -; D: -; J: TRBJ2-1; V: TRBV6-4; DNA: TGTGCCAGCAGTGAGAGCCTAGGGTTGGCTGAGCAGTTCTTC; CDR3: CASSESLGLAEQFF
size: many; D: TRBD1; J: TRBJ2-4; V: TRBV5-6; DNA: TGTGCCAGCAGCTTGTCAGGGGGCAACATTCAGTACTTC; CDR3: CASSLSGGNIQYF
size: -; D: TRBD1; J: TRBJ2-7; V: TRBV12-3/TRBV12-4; DNA: TGTGCCAGCAGCCAAGGACAGGGTCAAGAGCAGTACTTC; CDR3: CASSQGQGQEQYF
size: -; D: -; J: TRBJ1-6; V: TRBV2; DNA: TGTGCCAGCAGAAAACAGACAAGTTGGGAATGGCTCCTCCACTTT; CDR3: CASRKQTSWEWLLHF
size: -; D: -; J: TRBJ2-5; V: TRBV7-9; DNA: TGTGCCAGCAGCCATTGGGACTTACAAGAGACCCAGTACTTC; CDR3: CASSHWDLQETQYF
size: few; D: -; J: TRBJ2-3; V: TRBV20-1; DNA: TGCAGTGCTAGAGGGCTACCTAGCGCCTTAACAGATACGCAGTATTTT; CDR3: CSARGLPSALTDTQYF